This T cell receptor beta chain was sequenced for a study of T cells in Graves' hyperthyroidism and ophthalmopathy. The length of the CDR3 is 14 residues. The V end was cut by 6 bases, the J end by 3 bases, with 17 bases between. Germline CDR1 is SQVTM and CDR2 is ANQGSEA. There were TCR beta CDR3 regions amplified from RNA transcripts. TCR CDR3 regions were first amplified by RT-PCR with HTBI primers. TCRdb analysed the multiplex PCR reads with MiXCR anew, one entry per CDR3 protein. The repertoire holds hundreds of thousands of distinct CDR3 sequences, with roughly 15% as singletons. This clonotype was counted between two and nine times.

This TCR derives from a woman in her fifties or sixties with Graves' ophthalmopathy. The gene calls are TRBV29-1 and TRBJ2-5; D is perhaps TRBD2 (5 bases). The sample taken for sequencing was blood. The CDR3: CSVLALQYEETQYF. The CDR3 DNA follows: TGCAGCGTGTTAGCGTTACAGTACGAAGAGACCCAGTACTTC.